This TCR beta chain was captured in a study of technical replicates of blood from a handful of donors. Libraries were prepared by immunoSEQ multiplex PCR; TCRdb keeps only in-frame clonotypes and omits some of them. This table has around 70,000 clones, approximately 93% appearing once. The CDR3 has 14 amino acids. The V gene's germline CDR1 is SGHRS and CDR2 YFSETQ. The ends lost 5 bases at V and 5 bases at J; junction bases unmatched: 6. The sequence was obtained from a human donor in good health. The V and J genes are TRBV5-1 and TRBJ2-1, with 8 bases identical to TRBD1. The source material was T cells isolated from PBMCs. CDR3 bases: TGCGCCAGCAGGGCCGGGACAGGCAACAATGAGCAGTTCTTC. The encoded protein is CASRAGTGNNEQFF. Variable domain in full (rest from reference TRBV5-1 and TRBJ2-1): KAGVTQTPRYLIKTRGQQVTLSCSPISGHRSVSWYQQTPGQGLQFLFEYFSETQRNKGNFPGRFSGRQFSNSRSEMNVSTLELGDSALYLCASRAGTGNNEQFFGPGTRLTVL.